Below are 20 T cell receptor beta chains sequenced from a single sample in a study of blood T cell repertoires in COVID-19 (dated by TCRdb to the early 2020s). The library relied on the immunoSEQ multiplex PCR assay. TCRdb's version of the immuneACCESS table is confined to in-frame rearrangements and falls short of the full clone set. An unresolved V gene accounts for under half of the shortfall where checked; the remainder is of unknown origin. Across this sample there are more than 40,000 clones, with approximately 78% seen only once. The ten largest clonotypes hold roughly an eighth of the sample. Sequences were obtained from peripheral blood. Receptors originate from a human donor with acute or convalescent COVID-19. The donor label of this sample is uncertain.

The rearrangement joins TRBV7-2 to TRBJ1-1, with a tentative D call TRBD1 (5 bases). V gave up 5 bases and J gave up 0 bases, with 10 bases separating them. The CDR3 covers 14 residues. CDR1 is SGHTA and CDR2 is FQGNSA in the germline V gene. The CDR3, as DNA: TGTGCCAGCAGCCGGGGACTGATGAACACTGAAGCTTTCTTT. Encoded protein: CASSRGLMNTEAFF.

V gene TRBV28 combines with J gene TRBJ1-5; the D gene is possibly TRBD1 (5 bases). The V end lost 8 bases, the J end lost 3 bases, and 11 bases lay between the germline ends. Germline V gives CDR1 MDHEN, CDR2 SYDVKM. The CDR3 consists of 13 residues. CDR3 coding DNA: TGTGCCAGCCGACAGCTCCTCAATCAGCCCCAGCATTTT. Translating it yields CASRQLLNQPQHF. Together with reference TRBV28 and TRBJ1-5, the CDR3 gives the full variable domain: DVKVTQSSRYLVKRTGEKVFLECVQDMDHENMFWYRQDPGLGLRLIYFSYDVKMKEKGDIPEGYSVSREKKERFSLILESASTNQTSMYLCASRQLLNQPQHFGDGTRLSIL.

The chain employs TRBV6-6 and TRBJ2-7, with D tentatively TRBD1 (6 bases). This CDR3 spans 16 amino acids. CDR1 MNHNY and CDR2 SVGAGI come from the germline V gene (reference sequence). V was trimmed by 3 bases and J by 2 bases, leaving 17 bases between them. The chain's CDR3 is CASSYLATGGPYEQYF. CDR3 DNA sequence: TGTGCCAGCAGTTATCTTGCGACAGGCGGTCCCTACGAGCAGTACTTC.

This clone turned up a few times. This chain links TRBV2 with TRBJ1-1, with D unclear. The germline gives CDR1 SNHLY, CDR2 FYNNEI. V gave up 2 bases and J gave up 0 bases, with 7 bases separating them. The CDR3 has 14 amino acids. The chain's CDR3 is CASSEREVNTEAFF. CDR3 DNA sequence: TGTGCCAGCAGTGAACGAGAAGTGAACACTGAAGCTTTCTTT.

The DNA for the CDR3 is TGTGCCAGCAGTTTACAGGGGGAGCAGTACTTC. It yields the protein CASSLQGEQYF. This sequence joins TRBV7-9 and TRBJ2-7; TRBD1 matches at 7 bases. The germline CDR1 and CDR2 sequences are SEHNR and FQNEAQ (reference sequence). This CDR3 is built from 11 residues. V gave up 6 bases and J gave up 7 bases; unmatched junction bases: 3.

The chain couples TRBV19 to TRBJ1-4; TRBD1 matches at 11 bases. There are 15 residues in the CDR3. V dropped 1 base and J dropped 10; count of bases not matched to a gene: 5. Germline V gives CDR1 LNHDA, CDR2 SQIVND (reference sequence). This chain's CDR3 is CASSIGAGTGGKLFF. Written as DNA, the CDR3 is TGTGCCAGTAGTATAGGGGCCGGGACAGGGGGAAAACTGTTTTTT.

This chain connects TRBV6-5 to TRBJ1-4; 11 bases are shared with TRBD1. CDR3 length: 12 amino acids. Losses at the gene ends were 8 bases for V and 8 bases for J; bases not matched to a gene: 1. CDR1 and CDR2 (germline): MNHEY, SVGAGI. The CDR3 DNA reads as TGTGCCAGCGGGACAGGGGGAGAAAAACTGTTTTTT. Translation: CASGTGGEKLFF.

The chain links TRBV18 to TRBJ1-1; D uncertain. The germline CDR1 and CDR2 sequences are KGHSH and LQKENI. This CDR3 comprises 14 residues. V dropped 3 bases and J dropped 4 bases, with 12 bases sitting between them. Written as DNA, the CDR3 is TGTGCCAGCTCACCCGGCGGCAGAATCACTGAAGCTTTCTTT. Protein product: CASSPGGRITEAFF.

V and J are TRBV2 and TRBJ1-2, with TRBD1 identical over 10 bases. This CDR3 has 15 amino acids. CDR1 and CDR2 from the germline V gene are SNHLY and FYNNEI. J lost 7 bases, V lost 6 bases, and 11 bases had no gene match. The CDR3 loop reads CASSELGQGVGGYTF. The DNA of the CDR3 is TGTGCCAGCAGCGAATTAGGACAGGGGGTTGGTGGCTACACCTTC.

The chain links TRBV4-2 to TRBJ2-4, with 12 bases lining up with TRBD1. The CDR3 length is 16 residues. The ends lost 0 bases at V and 5 bases at J; junction bases unmatched: 2. Per the germline V gene, CDR1 is LGHNA and CDR2 is YNFKEQ. CDR3 in amino acids: CASSQEGQGAQNIQYF. DNA for the CDR3: TGTGCCAGCAGCCAAGAGGGACAGGGGGCACAAAACATTCAGTACTTC.

The chain employs TRBV7-3 and TRBJ2-2, with D hard to call. The germline V gene encodes CDR1 SGHTA and CDR2 FQGTGA. The V and J ends lost 6 bases and 5 bases respectively, with 13 bases between them. This CDR3 spans 14 amino acids. The CDR3 loop reads CASRRNGGTGELFF. The CDR3 DNA sequence: TGTGCCAGCAGGAGGAACGGTGGTACCGGGGAGCTGTTTTTT.

The CDR3, as DNA: TGCGCCAGCAGCCTCACCTGGGGAGGGACTGGAAACACCATATATTTT. Protein product: CASSLTWGGTGNTIYF. The V gene is TRBV4-1, the J gene TRBJ1-3; D gene unclear. CDR1 and CDR2 (germline): MGHRA, YSYEKL. CDR3 length equals 16 residues. Trimming took 4 bases from V and 2 from J, leaving 15 bases between them.

The chain uses TRBV28 and TRBJ2-7, with TRBD1 matching over 9 bases. V shed 2 bases and J 3 bases; nucleotides not matched to a gene: 5. Germline CDR1 MDHEN, CDR2 SYDVKM. The CDR3 is 15 amino acids. In DNA form, the CDR3 reads TGTGCCAGCAGTTTAGGGGGGACAGGGCTCTACGAGCAGTACTTC. Translating it yields CASSLGGTGLYEQYF.

The J gene is TRBJ2-7, the V gene TRBV7-9, with unresolved D. Germline V gives CDR1 SEHNR, CDR2 FQNEAQ (reference sequence). CDR3 length equals 13 residues. V lost 4 bases to trimming and J lost 4 bases, with 11 bases between them. Here the CDR3 DNA reads TGTGCCAGCAGCTCCACGTCGACATACGAGCAGTACTTC. This codes for CASSSTSTYEQYF.

The rearrangement links TRBV30 to TRBJ1-1; weak D call: TRBD1 (6 bases). CDR1 and CDR2 from the germline V gene are GTSNPN and SVGIG (reference sequence). Trimming pared 2 bases from V and 1 base from J, leaving 8 bases between. This CDR3 comprises 13 residues. CDR3 DNA: TGTGCCTGGAGTTTACAGGGGAACACTGAAGCTTTCTTT. It specifies CAWSLQGNTEAFF.

The chain has TRBV3-1 (or the pseudogene TRBV3-2) and TRBJ2-7; TRBD2 agrees at 7 bases. The CDR3 runs to 13 residues. CDR1 is LGHDT and CDR2 is YNNKEL in the germline V gene (reference sequence). V lost 5 bases, J lost 4 bases, and 5 bases stayed unmatched. CDR3 coding DNA: TGTGCCAGCAGCGAGGGGAGGGGTTACGAGCAGTACTTC. Its protein is CASSEGRGYEQYF.

The chain employs TRBV7-9 and TRBJ2-1; D remains unclear. There are 14 residues in the CDR3. CDR1 is SEHNR and CDR2 is FQNEAQ in the germline V gene (reference sequence). The V gene lost 6 bases and the J gene lost 6 bases, with 15 bases spanning the gap. The CDR3 nucleotides read TGTGCCAGCAGTTGGTCACTTTCGGTCAATGAGCAGTTCTTC. This encodes CASSWSLSVNEQFF.

This sequence joins TRBV5-6 and TRBJ2-7; TRBD2 matches at 12 bases. This CDR3 comprises 16 residues. The V gene end was trimmed by 4 bases and the J gene end by 2 bases; junction bases not matched to a gene: 7. Germline assignment: CDR1 SGHDT and CDR2 YYEEEE. DNA of the CDR3: TGTGCCAGCAGCGGTTGGACTAGCGGGGTCCCCTACGAGCAGTACTTC. This codes for CASSGWTSGVPYEQYF.

This clone was observed once. The chain links TRBV6-6 to TRBJ1-1; D not resolved. The CDR3 sequence is 15 residues long. The V gene's germline CDR1 is MNHNY and CDR2 SVGAGI (reference sequence). Deletions cut 6 bases from V and 2 bases from J, with 16 bases between. CDR3 amino acids: CASSQLGPPNTEAFF. Here the CDR3 DNA reads TGTGCCAGCAGCCAACTGGGCCCTCCCAACACTGAAGCTTTCTTT.

The chain is built from TRBV19 and TRBJ1-3; perhaps TRBD1 as D (5 bases). The CDR3 contains 20 residues. Trimming shortened V by 5 bases and J by 0 bases, and 26 bases separated the two germline ends. Germline V CDR1 and CDR2: LNHDA, SQIVND (reference sequence). CDR3 amino acids: CASSSRPTRVTGSSGNTIYF. The DNA of the CDR3 is TGTGCCAGTAGTTCGCGTCCCACCCGAGTCACAGGTTCCTCTGGAAACACCATATATTTT. Full variable domain (rest looked up from reference TRBV19 and TRBJ1-3): DGGITQSPKYLFRKEGQNVTLSCEQNLNHDAMYWYRQDPGQGLRLIYYSQIVNDFQKGDIAEGYSVSREKKESFPLTVTSAQKNPTAFYLCASSSRPTRVTGSSGNTIYFGEGSWLTVV.